Listed below are T cell receptor beta chains from one sample, sequenced in a study of metastatic and nonmetastatic thyroid tumors. TCRdb called clones again from the PCR reads with MiXCR. The table has 75,000 to 100,000 clones, 9.5% to 15% seen once. Input material: blood. Every receptor here comes from a female donor with papillary thyroid cancer or a benign thyroid nodule (not recorded which). Some clones in this sample may be carry-over from other donors' samples. Each CDR3 is given with its conserved first and last residue. Each record gives: J gene, clone size, D gene, CDR3 length, V gene, CDR3 protein, CDR3 DNA. D genes are given only for firm matches. A row's size may be missing; if present it is once, few, many or a size class.

TRBJ2-1	few	TRBD2	15	TRBV27	CASSQLAGGYNEQFF	TGTGCCAGCAGTCAACTAGCGGGGGGTTACAATGAGCAGTTCTTC
TRBJ2-7	many	TRBD1	14	TRBV6-1	CASSLRTGIYEQYF	TGTGCCAGCAGTCTCCGGACAGGGATCTACGAGCAGTACTTC
TRBJ2-1	many	.	17	TRBV6-5	CASSYSGFRTLYNEQFF	TGTGCCAGCAGTTACTCCGGATTCCGGACACTCTACAATGAGCAGTTCTTC
TRBJ2-3	many	TRBD1	16	TRBV9	CASSVVGTGGTDTQYF	TGTGCCAGCAGCGTAGTGGGGACAGGGGGCACAGATACGCAGTATTTT
TRBJ2-7	many	TRBD1	15	TRBV7-9	CASSSLSTGDYEQYF	TGTGCCAGCAGCTCCCTTTCGACAGGGGACTACGAGCAGTACTTC
TRBJ2-7	.	TRBD2	19	TRBV2	CASSEWNSGRGSGSYEQYF	TGTGCCAGCAGTGAATGGAATAGCGGGAGAGGGTCTGGCTCCTACGAGCAGTACTTC
TRBJ2-3	many	TRBD2	16	TRBV20-1	CSARPAGGLFTDTQYF	TGCAGTGCTAGACCAGCGGGAGGGCTATTCACAGATACGCAGTATTTT
TRBJ2-3	few	.	15	TRBV6-1	CASSVTRGSTDTQYF	TGTGCCAGCAGTGTAACGAGGGGATCCACAGATACGCAGTATTTT
TRBJ2-2	.	TRBD2	17	TRBV6-2/TRBV6-3	CASSYRLAGEGTWELFF	TGTGCCAGCAGTTATCGACTAGCGGGAGAAGGTACCTGGGAGCTGTTTTTT
TRBJ2-7	many	TRBD2	15	TRBV7-2	CASSFSLAGTYEQYF	TGTGCCAGCAGCTTTAGTCTAGCGGGAACCTACGAGCAGTACTTC
TRBJ1-6	many	.	14	TRBV6-1	CASIGEQNNSPLHF	TGTGCCAGCATTGGGGAACAGAATAATTCACCCCTCCACTTT
TRBJ2-1	many	TRBD2	17	TRBV9	CASSVASGLAGGNEQFF	TGTGCCAGCAGCGTAGCGTCGGGACTAGCGGGAGGCAATGAGCAGTTCTTC
TRBJ2-1	many	TRBD1	16	TRBV9	CASSQWDRGINNEQFF	TGTGCCAGCAGCCAATGGGACAGGGGGATAAACAATGAGCAGTTCTTC
TRBJ1-6	many	.	14	TRBV24-1	CATSESSYNSPLHF	TGTGCCACCAGTGAGAGCTCCTATAATTCACCCCTCCACTTT
TRBJ2-2	many	.	13	TRBV30	CAWSVGNTGELFF	TGTGCCTGGAGTGTTGGGAACACCGGGGAGCTGTTTTTT
TRBJ2-7	many	TRBD2	18	TRBV11-3	CASTTGTSGRRVGIEQYF	TGTGCCAGCACCACCGGGACTAGCGGGAGAAGGGTGGGAATCGAGCAGTACTTC
TRBJ2-5	many	.	15	TRBV7-6	CASSKGGGPWETQYF	TGTGCCAGCAGTAAGGGTGGCGGGCCCTGGGAGACCCAGTACTTC
TRBJ2-2	.	.	15	TRBV28	CASSFGGANTGELFF	TGTGCCAGCAGTTTTGGAGGCGCGAACACCGGGGAGCTGTTTTTT
TRBJ2-6	many	.	17	TRBV3-1	CASSQEANPPGANVLTF	TGTGCCAGCAGCCAAGAGGCGAACCCACCTGGGGCCAACGTCCTGACTTTC
TRBJ1-5	many	.	13	TRBV20-1	CSARAGAGQPQHF	TGCAGTGCTAGAGCTGGGGCTGGCCAGCCCCAGCATTTT
TRBJ1-1	many	.	16	TRBV20-1	CSARDKGRQPNTEAFF	TGCAGTGCTAGAGATAAGGGGAGGCAACCGAACACTGAAGCTTTCTTT
TRBJ1-4	many	TRBD1	15	TRBV4-1	CASSQDDRVNEKLFF	TGCGCCAGCAGCCAAGACGACAGGGTTAATGAAAAACTGTTTTTT
TRBJ2-5	few	TRBD2	15	TRBV27	CASSLASGNQETQYF	TGTGCCAGCAGCTTAGCTAGCGGGAACCAAGAGACCCAGTACTTC
TRBJ1-2	many	.	16	TRBV11-1	CASSPKQGTTNYGYTF	TGTGCCAGCAGTCCGAAACAGGGTACTACCAACTATGGCTACACCTTC
TRBJ1-1	many	.	14	TRBV5-4	CASSLATVNTEAFF	TGTGCCAGCAGCTTGGCGACAGTGAACACTGAAGCTTTCTTT
TRBJ2-3	many	.	12	TRBV11-3	CASSSGSDTQYF	TGTGCCAGCAGTTCAGGATCAGATACGCAGTATTTT
TRBJ1-2	many	.	13	TRBV6-4	CASSDPGDYGYTF	TGTGCCAGCAGTGATCCAGGGGACTATGGCTACACCTTC
TRBJ2-3	many	TRBD2	17	TRBV15	CATSRDRAGVGADTQYF	TGTGCCACCAGCAGAGATCGGGCGGGAGTGGGCGCAGATACGCAGTATTTT